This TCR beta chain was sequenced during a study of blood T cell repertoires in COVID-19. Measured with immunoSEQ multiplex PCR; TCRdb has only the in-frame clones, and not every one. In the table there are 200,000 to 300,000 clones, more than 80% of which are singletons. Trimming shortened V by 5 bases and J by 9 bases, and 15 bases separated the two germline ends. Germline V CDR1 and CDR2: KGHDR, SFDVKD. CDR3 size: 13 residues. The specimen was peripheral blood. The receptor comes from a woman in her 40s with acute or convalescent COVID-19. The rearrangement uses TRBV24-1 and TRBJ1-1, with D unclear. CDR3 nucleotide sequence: TGTGCCACCAGTGTTGGAGGTACAGAGAAAGCTTTCTTT. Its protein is CATSVGGTEKAFF.